The clone carrying this T cell receptor (beta chain) came up many times. Its antigen is currently unknown. The sample belongs to a study of T cells after yellow fever vaccination. Findings and limits, study-wide: Most clones from primary vaccination were detected again post-booster (around 96% CD4, 88% CD8).

The CDR3 extends over 15 amino acids. The V end was cut by 1 base, the J end by 0 bases, with 8 bases between. Germline V CDR1 and CDR2: KGHDR, SFDVKD. TCRdb reanalysed the 5' RACE reads using MiXCR and keeps one entry per CDR3 protein. This sample yields almost 70,000 distinct CDR3 sequences, of which under 6.5% are seen a single time; more than 2% belongs to the top ten. The clonotype was recovered from a man aged 18 to 29 who received the YFV17D yellow fever vaccine. The sequences come from CD4+ T cells sorted from PBMCs, collected approximately 16 days after the first yellow fever vaccination. The rearrangement links TRBV24-1 to TRBJ2-5; D is ambiguous. The CDR3 here is CATSDFRSYQETQYF. CDR3 nucleotide sequence: TGTGCCACCAGTGATTTCAGGTCGTACCAAGAGACCCAGTACTTC.